This T cell receptor (beta chain) is from a study of lymphopenia after photon versus proton radiotherapy. Study conclusions and caveats: Under photons, naive T cells and diversity fell while effector/memory populations rose. After the lymphocyte nadir, photon-treated repertoires showed oligoclonal expansion, especially of CD8+ Temra cells. A bigger post-nadir fall in TCR diversity correlated inversely with survival time in deceased patients. Better survival with proton therapy was suggested as possible, not demonstrated.

Some clones are missing from TCRdb's copy, which holds only in-frame ones; the method was immunoSEQ multiplex PCR. The sample carries about 22,000 clones, 92% recorded once. Per germline, CDR1 SQVTM and CDR2 ANQGSEA. V was pared by 6 bases and J by 0 bases, with 4 bases of the junction left unmatched. The CDR3 sequence is 13 residues long. Points on this clone: Its antigen is still unknown.

This TCR was sampled from a woman between 65 and 79 years old with pancreatic cancer. Some clones in this sample may be carry-over from other donors' samples. The sample in question was peripheral blood, obtained from a patient treated with proton-based radiotherapy. The chain combines TRBV29-1 with TRBJ1-1, with 7 bases matching TRBD1. CDR3 DNA sequence: TGCAGCGTGATCACAGGGGTGAACACTGAAGCTTTCTTT. It codes for CSVITGVNTEAFF.